This T cell receptor (beta chain) was identified in a study of human T cells and chemical hapten exposure. Library preparation tagged each individual cDNA molecule with a unique molecular identifier. Source study methods: Samples contained a median of roughly 96,000 TCRs, with a range of roughly 20,000 to 700,000. In TCRdb, the RACE reads were re-called with MiXCR into one record per CDR3 protein. The V and J calls, along with clone size, are taken from TCRdb and not from the paper's own processing. The sample lists approximately 100,000 distinct CDR3 sequences, about 11% occurring once. Turning to this clonotype: The antigen remains undetermined.

Time point described: patch test 1, 2 weeks after DPC sensitization. The treatment denotes: therapeutic diphenylcyclopropenone sensitization with weekly scalp DPC. Notes on the study in general: Significantly more large CDR3 similarity clusters arose among expanded TCRs than among controls. TCRs at high frequency, those above 1 in 1000, did not change with DPC sensitization.

Deletions cut 0 bases from V and 0 bases from J, with 13 bases between. Per the germline V gene, CDR1 is SGHDT and CDR2 is YYEEEE. The CDR3 length is 16 residues. J is TRBJ2-7 and V is TRBV5-6, with D tentatively TRBD2 (5 bases). The sample here was whole blood, taken in connection with sensitization to the hapten diphenylcyclopropenone (DPC). The TCR sequence derives from a woman between 35 and 50 years old with alopecia areata. Some clones in this sample may be carry-over from other donors' samples. CDR3 sequence reads: CASSLDLLGPSYEQYF. CDR3 nucleotide sequence: TGTGCCAGCAGCTTGGATTTACTAGGGCCCTCCTACGAGCAGTACTTC.